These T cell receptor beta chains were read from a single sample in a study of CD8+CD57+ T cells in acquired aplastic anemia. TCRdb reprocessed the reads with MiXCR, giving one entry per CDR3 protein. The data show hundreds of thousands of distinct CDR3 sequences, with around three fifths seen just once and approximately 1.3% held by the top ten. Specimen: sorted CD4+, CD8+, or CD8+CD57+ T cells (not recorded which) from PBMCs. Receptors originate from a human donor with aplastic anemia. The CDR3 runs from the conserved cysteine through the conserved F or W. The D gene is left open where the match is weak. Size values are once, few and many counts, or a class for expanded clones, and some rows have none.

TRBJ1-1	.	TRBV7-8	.	TGTGCCAGCAGCTGGGGACGGAACACTGAAGCTTTCTTT	CASSWGRNTEAFF
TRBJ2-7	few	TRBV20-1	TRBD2	TGCAGTGCTACTCCTAGCGGCACTAACTACGAGCAGTACTTC	CSATPSGTNYEQYF
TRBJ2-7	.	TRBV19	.	TGTGCCAGTAGTACCCCGGGAATAATAGAGGCGCAGTACTTC	CASSTPGIIEAQYF
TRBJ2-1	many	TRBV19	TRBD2	TGTGCCAGTACGACTAGCGGGAGGGCACCCAATGAGCAGTTCTTC	CASTTSGRAPNEQFF
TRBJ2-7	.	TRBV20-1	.	.	CSVRFGDPAYEQYF
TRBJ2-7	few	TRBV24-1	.	TGTGCCACCAGTGATCCTGACATCCCCTACGAGCAGTACTTC	CATSDPDIPYEQYF
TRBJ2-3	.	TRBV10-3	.	TGTGCCATCGGTGGGGGCAGGGGGAGGGATACGCAGTATTTT	CAIGGGRGRDTQYF
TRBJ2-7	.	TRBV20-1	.	TGCAGTGCTAGAGATCAAGGGATCGACCAGTACTTC	CSARDQGIDQYF
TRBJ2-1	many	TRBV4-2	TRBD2	TGTGCCAGCAGCCAGCGGACTAGCGGGGGGGCGTGGAATGAGCAGTTCTTC	CASSQRTSGGAWNEQFF
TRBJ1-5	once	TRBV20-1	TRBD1	TGCAGTGCTGAGACAGGGCTCAATCAGCCCCAGCATTTT	CSAETGLNQPQHF
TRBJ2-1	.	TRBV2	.	TGTGCCAGCAGGGTGGACTCCTTTTCCTACAATGAGCAGTTCTTC	CASRVDSFSYNEQFF